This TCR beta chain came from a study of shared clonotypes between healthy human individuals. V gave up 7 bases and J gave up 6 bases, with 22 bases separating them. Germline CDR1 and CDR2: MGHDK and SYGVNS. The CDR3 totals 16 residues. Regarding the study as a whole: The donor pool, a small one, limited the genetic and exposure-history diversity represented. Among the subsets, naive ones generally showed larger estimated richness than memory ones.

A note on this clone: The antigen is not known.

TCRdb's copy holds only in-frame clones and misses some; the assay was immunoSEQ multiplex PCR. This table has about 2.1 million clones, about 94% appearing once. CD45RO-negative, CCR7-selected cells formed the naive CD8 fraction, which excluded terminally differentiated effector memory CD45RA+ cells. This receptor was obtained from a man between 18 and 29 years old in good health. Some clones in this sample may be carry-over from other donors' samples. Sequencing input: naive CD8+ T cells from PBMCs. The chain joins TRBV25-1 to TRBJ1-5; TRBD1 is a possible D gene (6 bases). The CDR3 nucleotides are TGTGCCAGCAAGGGGGGGCCTCTTAGAAAGTTTCAGCCCCAGCATTTT. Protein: CASKGGPLRKFQPQHF.